The 23 T cell receptor beta chains given below trace back to one sample, sequenced in a study of CD8+CD57+ T cells in acquired aplastic anemia. For CDR3 and TCR beta VDJ profiling, genomic DNA was the template used. Using its own MiXCR run on the reads, TCRdb lists one record per CDR3 protein. The sample yields more than 100,000 distinct CDR3 sequences, 35% to 50% seen once. The specimen was sorted CD4+, CD8+, or CD8+CD57+ T cells (not recorded which) from PBMCs. Every receptor here comes from a human donor in good health, serving as a control.

This clonotype was seen just once. The V and J genes are TRBV7-8 and TRBJ1-5; possibly TRBD1 for D (5 bases). V was cut by 9 bases and J by 4 bases, with 22 bases left in between. The CDR3 contains 16 residues. The V gene's germline CDR1 is SGHVS and CDR2 FQNEAQ. CDR3 in DNA: TGTGCCAGTAGCAGTACAGGAGCTAGCGGGAATCAGCCCCAGCATTTT. Amino acid sequence: CASSSTGASGNQPQHF.

Turning to this clonotype: A clone one base away is much larger, so this may be a read error. The rearrangement uses TRBV7-9 and TRBJ2-2, with 9 bases that match TRBD2. With V trimmed by 5 bases and J by 6 bases, 4 bases remained unmatched. Germline CDR1 and CDR2: SEHNR and FQNEAQ (reference sequence). The CDR3 totals 14 residues. The chain's CDR3 is CASSLAGGPGELFF. The DNA for the CDR3 is TGTGCCAGCAGCCTTGCGGGGGGGCCCGGGGAGCTGTTTTTT.

This clonotype appeared many times. The chain recombines TRBV5-1 with TRBJ2-7; D is perhaps TRBD2 (6 bases). V lost 0 bases to trimming and J lost 1 base, with 8 bases between them. This CDR3 has 14 residues. Germline CDR1 SGHRS, CDR2 YFSETQ. The CDR3 nucleotides are TGCGCCAGCAGCTTGGGCGGGGCTTCCTACGAGCAGTACTTC. It is translated as CASSLGGASYEQYF.

V is TRBV4-3 and J is TRBJ2-7; D is unclear. The CDR3 length is 15 residues. V shed 1 base and J shed 4 bases, with 14 bases lying between them. From germline, CDR1 is LGHNA and CDR2 YSLEER. This CDR3 reads CASSQVSGVPYEQYV. For the CDR3, the DNA is TGCGCCAGCAGCCAAGTCTCGGGTGTCCCATACGAGCAGTACGTC.

The table lists this clonotype with many counts. The J gene is TRBJ1-2, the V gene TRBV9; the D gene is possibly TRBD1 (6 bases). The germline V gene encodes CDR1 SGDLS and CDR2 YYNGEE. There are 17 residues in the CDR3. Trimming left V 3 bases short and J 3 bases short, with 21 bases between. The CDR3 DNA sequence: TGTGCCAGCAGCGAATCCCCAGAATGGAGGGGGGACTATGGCTACACCTTC. This encodes CASSESPEWRGDYGYTF.

This clonotype was observed many times. The chain carries TRBV20-1 and TRBJ2-7, with D possibly being TRBD1 (6 bases). The V gene lost 3 bases and the J gene lost 0 bases, with 15 bases spanning the gap. The CDR3 extends over 15 amino acids. Germline V gene lookup returns CDR1 DFQATT and CDR2 SNEGSKA (reference sequence). The CDR3 sequence: CSARIHRAPSYEQYF. The CDR3, as DNA: TGCAGTGCTAGGATACACAGGGCCCCCTCCTACGAGCAGTACTTC.

This clonotype has at least ten counts. The chain recombines TRBV6-1 with TRBJ1-1, with a possible D match to TRBD1 (5 bases). This CDR3 has 11 residues. V gave up 6 bases and J gave up 5 bases, with 7 bases separating them. The germline V gene has CDR1 MNHNS and CDR2 SASEGT. CDR3 sequence reads: CASRGGTEAFF. The CDR3 DNA follows: TGTGCCAGCAGGGGGGGGACTGAAGCTTTCTTT.

This clonotype was seen many times. The J gene is TRBJ1-5, the V gene TRBV30; D is possibly TRBD1 (5 bases). The CDR3 totals 15 residues. Per germline, CDR1 GTSNPN and CDR2 SVGIG (reference sequence). The V and J ends lost 0 bases and 1 base respectively, with 10 bases between them. The CDR3, as DNA: TGTGCCTGGAGTGTGCGGGGACTGAGCAATCAGCCCCAGCATTTT. It specifies CAWSVRGLSNQPQHF.

This clonotype was detected many times. The rearrangement uses TRBV19 and TRBJ1-2; D is ambiguous. This CDR3 region has 12 residues. Trimming removed 7 bases at V and 0 bases at J, with 6 bases between. Per the germline V gene, CDR1 is LNHDA and CDR2 is SQIVND (reference sequence). CDR3 DNA sequence: TGTGCCAGTAAATGGGCTAACTATGGCTACACCTTC. As protein: CASKWANYGYTF.

The V call is TRBV5-4, the J call TRBJ1-2; TRBD1 agrees at 8 bases. Germline CDR1 is SGHNT and CDR2 is YYREEE (reference sequence). V lost 4 bases and J lost 4; bases outside the gene matches: 6. The CDR3 consists of 14 residues. The CDR3 bases are TGTGCCAGCAGCCCCGACAGGGGTGGCTATGGCTACACCTTC. Its translation: CASSPDRGGYGYTF.

The rearrangement links TRBV15 to TRBJ1-6; D possibly corresponds to TRBD1 (6 bases). Germline values: CDR1 LNHNV, CDR2 YYDKDF (reference sequence). This CDR3 is 15 amino acids long. Deletions cut 11 bases from V and 10 bases from J, with 24 bases between. The DNA for the CDR3 is TGTGCCTCTGGCCGGGGGGGCCGACTTAAATCACCCCTCCACTTT. Encoded protein: CASGRGGRLKSPLHF.

The chain couples TRBV19 to TRBJ2-7; either TRBD1 or TRBD2 may fit D (5 bases each). The germline CDR1 and CDR2 sequences are LNHDA and SQIVND (reference sequence). The CDR3 consists of 13 residues. V lost 4 bases and J lost 3, with 10 bases in between. CDR3 nucleotides: TGTGCCAGTAGTACGAAGGGGAGCTACGAGCAGTACTTC. Protein sequence: CASSTKGSYEQYF.

The chain couples TRBV19 to TRBJ2-5; TRBD1 agrees at 11 bases. The CDR3 is 14 amino acids. Unmatched junction bases numbered 6, after V lost 3 bases and J lost 9 bases. Germline CDR1 LNHDA, CDR2 SQIVND (reference sequence). CDR3 loop: CASSMGQGGQPQYF. CDR3 nucleotide sequence: TGTGCCAGTAGTATGGGACAGGGGGGTCAGCCCCAGTACTTC.

The gene calls are TRBV7-2 and TRBJ1-2; 9 bases match TRBD1. V shed 4 bases, J shed 8 bases, and the junction held 5 bases outside the gene matches. The V gene's germline CDR1 is SGHTA and CDR2 FQGNSA. The CDR3 runs 13 residues. The CDR3 region has the DNA TGTGCCAGCAGCTCGACAGGGGGAGTAGGCTACACCTTC. Translated: CASSSTGGVGYTF.

The V call is TRBV24-1, the J call TRBJ1-5, with a tentative D call TRBD1 (5 bases). CDR3 size: 15 residues. Germline-derived CDR1 and CDR2 are KGHDR and SFDVKD. The V end was cut by 4 bases, the J end by 1 base, with 10 bases between. The CDR3 loop is CATSEKGRSNQPQHF. The DNA for the CDR3 is TGTGCCACCAGTGAAAAGGGACGGAGCAATCAGCCCCAGCATTTT.

This clonotype has at least ten counts. The rearrangement joins TRBV10-3 to TRBJ1-2; D gene ambiguous. CDR3 size: 15 residues. The germline CDR1 and CDR2 sequences are ENHRY and SYGVKD. Trimming removed 0 bases at V and 4 bases at J, with 12 bases between. The CDR3: CAISESTKPSYGYTF. Here the CDR3 DNA reads TGTGCCATCAGTGAGTCGACAAAGCCCTCCTATGGCTACACCTTC.

Worth noting for this clonotype: Compared with germline, one end of the junction differs, possibly owing to a read error. This chain uses TRBV29-1 with TRBJ1-2, with 8 bases lining up with TRBD1. Germline V gene lookup returns CDR1 SQVTM and CDR2 ANQGSEA. CDR3 length: 14 residues. CDR3 nucleotides: TGTGCCAGTAGTCTGGACAGGGACAACTATGGCTACACCTTC. Its protein is CASSLDRDNYGYTF.

This clonotype has a count of ten or more. This chain connects TRBV3-1 to TRBJ1-2, with 7 bases identical to TRBD1. CDR1 and CDR2 from the germline V gene are LGHDT and YNNKEL (reference sequence). The CDR3 extends over 11 amino acids. V lost 1 base to trimming and J lost 13 bases; unmatched junction nucleotides: 3. CDR3 sequence: CASSQVGTVTF. CDR3 in DNA: TGTGCCAGCAGCCAAGTCGGGACAGTCACCTTC.

The chain recombines TRBV7-2 with TRBJ2-3, with D uncertain. The V end was cut by 5 bases, the J end by 8 bases, with 11 bases between. CDR1 is SGHTA and CDR2 is FQGNSA in the germline V gene. The CDR3 length is 12 residues. The CDR3 DNA reads as TGTGCCAGCAGCAACCAACCCGGTACGCAGTATTTT. Its translation is CASSNQPGTQYF.

This chain joins TRBV15 and TRBJ1-2, with 11 nucleotides matching TRBD1. CDR3 length: 16 amino acids. The trim removed 3 bases at V and 3 bases at J, leaving 6 bases unmatched. CDR1 and CDR2 from the germline V gene are LNHNV and YYDKDF (reference sequence). The CDR3 loop reads CATSSWDRGSDYGYTF. CDR3 coding DNA: TGTGCCACCAGCAGCTGGGACAGGGGGTCTGACTATGGCTACACCTTC.

This clonotype showed up many times. The rearrangement joins TRBV20-1 to TRBJ1-1, with D uncertain. CDR3 length: 13 amino acids. Germline V CDR1 and CDR2: DFQATT, SNEGSKA (reference sequence). V was pared by 3 bases and J by 0 bases, with 8 bases between. CDR3 nucleotides: TGCAGTGCTAGCGACACCTTGAACACTGAAGCTTTCTTT. It encodes CSASDTLNTEAFF.

The chain is built from TRBV7-9 and TRBJ2-3, with 8 bases lining up with TRBD1. Germline CDR1 SEHNR, CDR2 FQNEAQ (reference sequence). This CDR3 has 13 residues. V was pared by 3 bases and J by 6 bases, with 2 bases of the junction left unmatched. The CDR3 is CASSFTGGDTQYF. The CDR3 DNA follows: TGTGCCAGCAGCTTCACAGGGGGGGATACGCAGTATTTT.

The V and J genes are TRBV29-1 and TRBJ2-5; TRBD2 matches 11 bases. J gave up 1 base and V 5 bases, and 0 bases lay outside the gene matches. The CDR3 consists of 13 residues. In germline, CDR1 is SQVTM, CDR2 ANQGSEA. The CDR3 protein is CSVLAGGQETQYF. The CDR3 nucleotides are TGCAGCGTTCTAGCGGGGGGCCAAGAGACCCAGTACTTC.